This note documents a single T cell receptor beta chain sequence. Its antigen is undetermined. The source of the sample is a study of shared clonotypes between healthy human individuals. Positively selected for CCR7, the CD45RO-negative cells used as naive CD8 cells excluded terminally differentiated effector memory CD45RA+ cells. The V and J ends lost 2 bases and 7 bases respectively, with 5 bases between them. This CDR3 comprises 11 residues. Germline CDR1 is LGHNA and CDR2 is YNFKEQ. Sequencing was performed with immunoSEQ multiplex PCR; in TCRdb, only in-frame clones are kept and a portion is missing. The table has roughly 2,000,000 clones, about 94% seen once. Findings of the study overall: Clonotypes that were shared across a few donors made up roughly 5% of naive CD4 clonotypes. What limited the represented genetic and exposure-history diversity was the small number of donors.

The rearrangement links TRBV4-2 to TRBJ1-1; D gene unclear. What was sequenced was naive CD8+ T cells sorted from blood. This TCR was recovered from a man aged 18 to 29 in good health. The CDR3 coding sequence is TGTGCCAGCAGCCAACCTAATGAAGCTTTCTTT. It specifies CASSQPNEAFF.